Reported below is one T cell receptor beta chain. These data come from a study of blood T cells in healthy people across ages. Study-wide background: Every two T cells gave about one barcoded beta molecule via template switching.

Per sample, at least 6 micrograms of total RNA were extracted. A second roughly 6 to 12 cycle PCR used barcoded and J-beta primers. TCRdb ran MiXCR on the 5' RACE reads and lists one entry per CDR3 protein. The sample holds 910,000 or so distinct CDR3 sequences, just over 50% seen once. The V end lost 5 bases, the J end lost 1 base, and 20 bases lay between the germline ends. CDR1 is SGHTA, CDR2 FQGNSA, per germline. This CDR3 contains 17 residues. Sequencing was carried out using blood. The clonotype originates from a woman aged 55-69 years in good health. J is TRBJ1-2 and V is TRBV7-2, with D perhaps matching TRBD1 (5 bases). The CDR3, as DNA: TGTGCCAGCAGCCCGGGGGATAGATCGGATATTAACTATGGCTACACCTTC. This encodes CASSPGDRSDINYGYTF. Supplemented by reference TRBV7-2 and TRBJ1-2, the full variable domain reads GAGVSQSPSNKVTEKGKDVELRCDPISGHTALYWYRQSLGQGLEFLIYFQGNSAPDKSGLPSDRFSAERTGGSVSTLTIQRTQQEDSAVYLCASSPGDRSDINYGYTFGSGTRLTVV.